These 18 T cell receptor beta chains share one sample of origin, sequenced in a study of beta chain features in type 1 diabetes. The study's findings and limits: All four CD4+ subsets from Type 1 diabetes patients carried moderately but significantly shorter TCRB CDR3s.

The investigators reverse transcribed all of the isolated RNA, so they sequenced expressed TCRB transcripts. This table comes from immunoSEQ multiplex PCR, and its TCRdb copy is limited to in-frame clones, with some not included. The table shows 50,000 or so clones, with less than 55% occurring only once. Their antigens remain unidentified. Sequencing used Tregs from blood. These receptors came from a man under 40 with type 1 diabetes.

The genes are TRBV11-2 and TRBJ2-7, with D possibly TRBD2 on 5 matching bases. The V gene's germline CDR1 is SGHAT and CDR2 FQNNGV. V was shortened by 7 bases and J by 3 bases, with 13 bases between the two germline ends. The CDR3 runs 13 residues. The CDR3 protein is CASTTNRGYEQYF. The CDR3 coding sequence is TGTGCCAGCACCACGAACCGGGGCTACGAGCAGTACTTC.

The chain uses TRBV7-6 and TRBJ2-2, with 11 bases matching TRBD2. CDR1 and CDR2 from the germline V gene are SGHVS and FNYEAQ. The trim removed 3 bases at V and 4 bases at J, leaving 10 bases unmatched. This CDR3 spans 18 amino acids. CDR3 loop: CASSLVSGRASGTGELFF. The CDR3 region has the DNA TGTGCCAGCAGCTTGGTTAGCGGGAGGGCCTCGGGCACCGGGGAGCTGTTTTTT.

A few counts support this clone. The rearrangement links TRBV7-2 to TRBJ2-1, with D unclear. This CDR3 spans 13 amino acids. Between the trimmed V and J ends, which lost 5 bases and 10 bases, there was a span of 15 bases. The germline V gene encodes CDR1 SGHTA and CDR2 FQGNSA. DNA of the CDR3: TGTGCCAGCAGCATAACTACCGCCATAGAGCAGTTCTTC. Protein: CASSITTAIEQFF.

The chain is built from TRBV7-2 and TRBJ2-7; 8 bases align to TRBD2. Germline-derived CDR1 and CDR2 are SGHTA and FQGNSA. There are 16 residues in the CDR3. The V segment lost 2 bases and the J segment 2 bases; nucleotides outside the gene matches: 8. CDR3 protein: CASSLTPGSGTYEQYF. CDR3 nucleotide sequence: TGTGCCAGCAGCTTAACCCCCGGTAGCGGGACCTACGAGCAGTACTTC.

On this clone: In the same sample, other DNA sequences code for this CDR3. DNA for the CDR3: TGTGCCAGCAGCCCCGGACAGGGGGCCGAGACCCAGTACTTC. It yields the protein CASSPGQGAETQYF. The J gene is TRBJ2-5, the V gene TRBV7-2, with 11 bases matching TRBD1. Trimming removed 5 bases from V and 5 bases from J; junction bases left unmatched: 4. The CDR3 spans 14 residues. Germline CDR1 is SGHTA and CDR2 is FQGNSA.

The V gene is TRBV2, the J gene TRBJ1-6; TRBD1 aligns across 8 bases. V was clipped by 6 bases and J by 9 bases; unmatched bases: 1. Germline V gene data show CDR1 as SNHLY and CDR2 as FYNNEI. The CDR3 spans 12 residues. CDR3 sequence (DNA): TGTGCCAGCAGAGGGACAGGTTCACCCCTCCACTTT. Encoded protein: CASRGTGSPLHF.

This clone was observed a handful of times. The chain uses TRBV29-1 and TRBJ1-3, with D perhaps matching TRBD1 (6 bases). The germline CDR1 and CDR2 sequences are SQVTM and ANQGSEA. This CDR3 comprises 13 residues. Trimming removed 7 bases from V and 4 bases from J, with 14 bases in between. The CDR3 DNA sequence: TGCAGCGCCACTCCAGGGACAGGAAACACCATATATTTT. Translating gives CSATPGTGNTIYF.

In its sample, this clone was seen a few times. The chain carries TRBV5-1 and TRBJ1-1, with TRBD1 as a possible D gene (5 bases). Trimming removed 4 bases from V and 4 bases from J, with 20 bases in between. The CDR3 spans 16 residues. Germline V lookup: CDR1 SGHRS, CDR2 YFSETQ. Here the CDR3 DNA reads TGCGCCAGCAGCGCCCAGGGAAGTGAGGTGGCCACTGAAGCTTTCTTT. Amino acids: CASSAQGSEVATEAFF.

There are a few counts of this clone. The genes are TRBV14 and TRBJ2-5; 7 positions agree with TRBD1. Near its end, the DNA agrees better with TRBJ2-7, so the J call may be wrong. Germline-derived CDR1 and CDR2 are SGHDN and FVKESK. This CDR3 spans 17 amino acids. In DNA form, the CDR3 reads TGTGCCAGCAGCCAAGATAGCCGGACAGGAGCGTTGTACGAGCAGTACTTC. Translating gives CASSQDSRTGALYEQYF.

V and J are TRBV6-5 and TRBJ2-1; 7 nucleotides line up with TRBD1. V lost 5 bases and J lost 7; bases outside the gene matches: 11. This CDR3 is built from 15 residues. In germline, CDR1 is MNHEY, CDR2 SVGAGI. The DNA for the CDR3 is TGTGCCAGCAGTGCCGACAGGGTGTACGGGAATGAGCAGTTCTTC. The encoded protein is CASSADRVYGNEQFF.

V usage is TRBV7-2 and J usage is TRBJ1-1; D is ambiguous. Germline V gene data show CDR1 as SGHTA and CDR2 as FQGNSA. V was trimmed by 5 bases and J by 4 bases, leaving 11 bases between them. The CDR3 consists of 13 residues. Written as DNA, the CDR3 is TGTGCCAGCAGCCGGGAGTCCGTCACTGAAGCTTTCTTT. As protein: CASSRESVTEAFF.

The rearrangement links TRBV30 to TRBJ1-3, with no clear D. The CDR3 covers 14 residues. From germline, CDR1 is GTSNPN and CDR2 SVGIG (reference sequence). Deletions cut 8 bases from V and 4 bases from J, with 18 bases between. Written as DNA, the CDR3 is TGTGCCCGAAACGGGGAGGATGACGGAAACACCATATATTTT. It yields the protein CARNGEDDGNTIYF.

This clone occurred a few times. V is TRBV28 and J is TRBJ2-5, with 7 bases lining up with TRBD1. Trimming at V came to 4 bases and at J to 2 bases, leaving 7 bases not matched to a gene. The CDR3 consists of 15 residues. Germline lookup yields CDR1 MDHEN and CDR2 SYDVKM. CDR3 in DNA: TGTGCCAGCAGTTACTGGGCAGGGGGACAAGAGACCCAGTACTTC. It yields the protein CASSYWAGGQETQYF.

V usage is TRBV6-5 and J usage is TRBJ2-1, with 8 bases lining up with TRBD2. After removal of 4 bases from V and 3 bases from J, the junction contained 8 bases not matched to a gene. The CDR3 contains 16 residues. Germline V gene data show CDR1 as MNHEY and CDR2 as SVGAGI. CDR3 DNA: TGTGCCAGCAGTTCCATAGCGGGAAGGGGCTACAATGAGCAGTTCTTC. This translates into CASSSIAGRGYNEQFF.

V usage is TRBV30 and J usage is TRBJ2-7; no firm D call. CDR1 is GTSNPN, CDR2 SVGIG, per germline (reference sequence). Trimming shortened V by 5 bases and J by 2 bases, and 7 bases separated the two germline ends. CDR3 length equals 11 residues. CDR3 in amino acids: CAWGATYEQYF. CDR3 sequence (DNA): TGTGCCTGGGGTGCCACCTACGAGCAGTACTTC.

This clone was detected a few times. The V gene is TRBV10-3, the J gene TRBJ2-1; the D gene is possibly TRBD2 (7 bases). The CDR3 runs to 17 residues. Trimming removed 3 bases at V and 5 bases at J, with 20 bases between. Germline V gives CDR1 ENHRY, CDR2 SYGVKD. Written as DNA, the CDR3 is TGTGCCATCAGTGAAGGGGGGGGACGGCGGGGAAACAATGAGCAGTTCTTC. Its translation: CAISEGGGRRGNNEQFF.

This clone appeared a few times. The V call is TRBV18, the J call TRBJ2-3, with 10 bases fitting TRBD2. The V segment lost 3 bases and the J segment 2 bases; nucleotides outside the gene matches: 5. The CDR3 has 16 amino acids. Germline V gives CDR1 KGHSH, CDR2 LQKENI. CDR3 nucleotide sequence: TGTGCCAGCTCACCTTCCCTAGCGGGGGACACAGATACGCAGTATTTT. It yields the protein CASSPSLAGDTDTQYF. Supplemented by reference TRBV18 and TRBJ2-3, the full variable domain reads NAGVMQNPRHLVRRRGQEARLRCSPMKGHSHVYWYRQLPEEGLKFMVYLQKENIIDESGMPKERFSAEFPKEGPSILRIQQVVRGDSAAYFCASSPSLAGDTDTQYFGPGTRLTVL.

V is TRBV4-3 and J is TRBJ1-2; no clear D gene. Germline V gene data show CDR1 as LGHNA and CDR2 as YSLEER. The CDR3 contains 17 residues. Trimming cost V 0 bases and J 6 bases, with 20 bases left between them. CDR3 in DNA: TGCGCCAGCAGCCAAGAAATAGCGGCAGGACTAATTGATGGCTACACCTTC. The encoded protein is CASSQEIAAGLIDGYTF.